The 18 T cell receptor beta chains in this list originate from one sample, sequenced in a study of T cells in Graves' hyperthyroidism and ophthalmopathy. Researchers took RNA transcripts and amplified the TCR beta CDR3 regions from them. First-round RT-PCR targeting the TCR CDR3 was performed with the HTBI primer set. Using its own MiXCR run on the multiplex PCR reads, TCRdb lists one record per CDR3 protein. The sample comprises hundreds of thousands of distinct CDR3 sequences, 15% to 19% of which are singletons, and about 30% rests with the top ten. The material sequenced was blood. The receptors shown here come from a woman aged 18-29 years with Graves' hyperthyroidism that later progressed to Graves' ophthalmopathy.

The sample holds many counts of this clonotype. The chain has TRBV2 and TRBJ1-5; D not resolved. The CDR3 is made up of 13 amino acids. Trimming stripped 6 bases from V and 5 bases from J, with 11 bases between. Germline CDR1 SNHLY, CDR2 FYNNEI. The CDR3 nucleotides read TGTGCCAGCAGCCGAGGGTTGGATCAGCCCCAGCATTTT. This translates into CASSRGLDQPQHF.

This clonotype was found many times. V gene TRBV2 combines with J gene TRBJ2-7; D call uncertain. Germline V gene lookup returns CDR1 SNHLY and CDR2 FYNNEI. The CDR3 runs 13 residues. Trimming left V 5 bases short and J 6 bases short, with 14 bases between. The CDR3 region is CASSWYLVGEQYF. Written as DNA, the CDR3 is TGTGCCAGCAGTTGGTACCTCGTTGGCGAGCAGTACTTC.

The V call is TRBV28, the J call TRBJ1-4; 8 bases map to TRBD1. V dropped 6 bases and J dropped 7; count of bases not matched to a gene: 13. CDR1 is MDHEN and CDR2 is SYDVKM in the germline V gene. The CDR3 has 16 residues. CDR3 residues: CASRAARGRDFEKLFF. CDR3 nucleotides: TGTGCCAGCAGGGCGGCCAGGGGGCGGGATTTTGAAAAACTGTTTTTT.

This clonotype was observed a few times. The chain joins TRBV9 to TRBJ1-6, with D possibly TRBD1 on 5 matching bases. Germline values: CDR1 SGDLS, CDR2 YYNGEE. With 0 bases removed from V and 7 bases from J, the gap between germline ends came to 11 bases. This CDR3 is 15 amino acids long. The CDR3 here is CASSVGGTGNSPLHF. The DNA for the CDR3 is TGTGCCAGCAGCGTAGGAGGGACGGGGAATTCACCCCTCCACTTT.

There are many counts of this clonotype. The chain couples TRBV2 to TRBJ2-7, with 7 nucleotides matching TRBD1. CDR3 size: 13 residues. CDR1 SNHLY and CDR2 FYNNEI come from the germline V gene. Germline trimming cut 4 bases from V and 7 bases from J; bases unmatched to any gene: 7. Here the CDR3 reads CASSGGTVDEQYF. CDR3 in DNA: TGTGCCAGCAGTGGGGGGACAGTGGATGAGCAGTACTTC. Filled out from reference TRBV2 and TRBJ2-7, the complete variable domain reads EPEVTQTPSHQVTQMGQEVILRCVPISNHLYFYWYRQILGQKVEFLVSFYNNEISEKSEIFDDQFSVERPDGSNFTLKIRSTKLEDSAMYFCASSGGTVDEQYFGPGTRLTVT.

This clonotype appeared many times. V usage is TRBV6-1 and J usage is TRBJ1-6; the D gene is possibly TRBD1 (5 bases). Germline CDR1 and CDR2: MNHNS and SASEGT. This CDR3 spans 15 amino acids. V lost 0 bases to trimming and J lost 5 bases, with 8 bases between them. CDR3 loop: CASSEATGDNSPLHF. The CDR3 DNA sequence: TGTGCCAGCAGTGAAGCAACAGGTGATAATTCACCCCTCCACTTT.

This clonotype was seen only a few times. The V gene is TRBV6-6, the J gene TRBJ1-5; TRBD1 is a possible D gene (5 bases). The V and J ends lost 0 bases and 0 bases respectively, with 15 bases between them. Germline CDR1 and CDR2: MNHNY and SVGAGI (reference sequence). The CDR3 spans 18 residues. Here the CDR3 reads CASSYSTRGFYSNQPQHF. As DNA, the CDR3 is TGTGCCAGCAGTTACTCGACTCGGGGGTTCTATAGCAATCAGCCCCAGCATTTT.

This chain connects TRBV5-4 to TRBJ2-5; 10 bases are a match to TRBD1. Trimming removed 0 bases from V and 10 bases from J; junction bases left unmatched: 9. This CDR3 region has 15 residues. Germline assignment: CDR1 SGHNT and CDR2 YYREEE (reference sequence). CDR3 residues: CASSLDLSGTGDQYF. The CDR3 DNA sequence: TGTGCCAGCAGCTTGGACCTATCCGGGACAGGGGACCAGTACTTC.

This clonotype occurred a few times. The genes are TRBV4-3 and TRBJ2-2; 10 nucleotides agree with TRBD2. With 1 base clipped from V and 0 bases from J, the junction kept 8 bases outside the gene matches. Germline V CDR1 and CDR2: LGHNA, YSLEER. This CDR3 is 19 amino acids long. The CDR3 is CASSQVSLAGSANTGELFF. CDR3 DNA sequence: TGCGCCAGCAGCCAAGTATCACTAGCGGGGAGCGCGAACACCGGGGAGCTGTTTTTT.

This clonotype was recorded at least ten times. The chain joins TRBV20-1 to TRBJ2-3; tentatively, D is TRBD1 (5 bases). This CDR3 contains 13 residues. V was cut by 6 bases and J by 1 base, with 11 bases left in between. In germline, CDR1 is DFQATT, CDR2 SNEGSKA (reference sequence). CDR3 nucleotides: TGCAGTGCGACAGAACGCGGCACAGATACGCAGTATTTT. Translation gives CSATERGTDTQYF.

This clonotype was recorded at least ten times. V gene TRBV2 combines with J gene TRBJ2-1; the D call may be TRBD1 or TRBD2 (5 bases each). The germline V gene has CDR1 SNHLY and CDR2 FYNNEI. V lost 6 bases and J lost 0, with 30 bases in between. The CDR3 is 21 residues long. The CDR3 sequence: CASRTGQPLTLIKGSYNEQFF. The CDR3 region has the DNA TGTGCCAGCAGAACGGGGCAGCCCCTAACCCTGATAAAAGGCTCCTACAATGAGCAGTTCTTC. The variable domain in full, with the rest retrieved from reference TRBV2 and TRBJ2-1, is EPEVTQTPSHQVTQMGQEVILRCVPISNHLYFYWYRQILGQKVEFLVSFYNNEISEKSEIFDDQFSVERPDGSNFTLKIRSTKLEDSAMYFCASRTGQPLTLIKGSYNEQFFGPGTRLTVL.

This clonotype was counted ten times or more. This chain links TRBV28 with TRBJ2-2; 8 bases align to TRBD2. Germline V gene lookup returns CDR1 MDHEN and CDR2 SYDVKM. The CDR3 is made up of 15 amino acids. V trimming: 6 bases; J trimming: 2 bases; junction bases outside the gene matches: 5. The CDR3 region has the DNA TGTGCCAGCAGCACCGGGACTAGAAACACCGGGGAGCTGTTTTTT. Translating gives CASSTGTRNTGELFF.

There are a few counts of this clonotype. The CDR3 spells CASSLAGTQSYEQYF. In DNA, the CDR3 is TGTGCCAGCAGCTTAGCAGGTACCCAAAGCTACGAGCAGTACTTC. The chain carries TRBV7-9 and TRBJ2-7; D gene ambiguous. CDR1 and CDR2 from the germline V gene are SEHNR and FQNEAQ (reference sequence). This CDR3 spans 15 amino acids. V was clipped by 0 bases and J by 3 bases, with 12 bases between them.

The sample holds many counts of this clonotype. The chain joins TRBV12-3 or TRBV12-4 to TRBJ1-1, with 7 nucleotides matching TRBD1. CDR3 length equals 15 residues. J was trimmed by 0 bases and V by 3 bases; bases with no gene match: 4. This CDR3 is CASSLQGGMNTEAFF. The CDR3 nucleotides are TGTGCCAGCAGTTTGCAGGGGGGCATGAACACTGAAGCTTTCTTT.

In its sample, this clonotype was seen many times. The V call is TRBV7-9, the J call TRBJ2-7; tentatively, D is TRBD2 (6 bases). Germline values: CDR1 SEHNR, CDR2 FQNEAQ (reference sequence). V shed 1 base and J shed 2 bases, with 12 bases lying between them. The CDR3 extends over 15 amino acids. The CDR3 here is CASSLELAGPYEQYF. For the CDR3, the DNA is TGTGCCAGCAGCTTAGAACTAGCCGGTCCCTACGAGCAGTACTTC.

About this clonotype: One base away lies a much larger clone, so this may be a sequencing read error. V gene TRBV15 combines with J gene TRBJ1-5, with 8 bases identical to TRBD1. In germline, CDR1 is LNHNV, CDR2 YYDKDF (reference sequence). The CDR3 extends over 17 amino acids. CDR3 residues: CATGREQGEYSNQPQHF. The CDR3 DNA sequence: TGTGCCACCGGCAGAGAACAGGGGGAATATAGCAATCAGCCCCAGCATTTT.

This clonotype was found many times. The chain employs TRBV12-3 or TRBV12-4 and TRBJ2-2; D gene ambiguous. Trimming removed 5 bases at V and 6 bases at J, with 22 bases between. This CDR3 has 17 residues. Here the CDR3 reads CASSTPSALTKAGELFF. The CDR3 nucleotides read TGTGCCAGCAGTACACCCTCAGCTCTGACGAAGGCCGGGGAGCTGTTTTTT.

This clonotype occurred a few times. It may be a read error: a sequence one base away is much more abundant. This chain joins TRBV11-2 and TRBJ2-7; 8 nucleotides agree with TRBD1. CDR1 and CDR2 from the germline V gene are SGHAT and FQNNGV. This CDR3 is built from 14 residues. CDR3 in amino acids: CASKYGQGQYEQCF. Written as DNA, the CDR3 is TGTGCCAGCAAATACGGACAGGGTCAATACGAGCAGTGCTTC.